What follows are 16 T cell receptor beta chains derived from one specimen sequenced in a study of response to subunit inactivated influenza vaccine. Using its own MiXCR run on the RT-PCR reads, TCRdb lists one record per CDR3 protein. This table has more than 700,000 distinct CDR3 sequences, around 20% appearing once. Sequenced material: PBMCs from blood, taken more than 4 days after vaccination. These receptors were collected from a middle-aged man who received an inactivated influenza vaccine.

The chain employs TRBV4-3 and TRBJ2-1, with 13 bases identical to TRBD2. CDR3 length: 16 amino acids. Unmatched junction bases numbered 10, after V lost 4 bases and J lost 10 bases. CDR1 is LGHNA, CDR2 YSLEER, per germline. The DNA of the CDR3 is TGCGCCAGCAGCCCAGATGGACTAGCGGGAGTTATGGAGCAGTTCTTC. This sequence encodes CASSPDGLAGVMEQFF.

This clonotype was counted a few times. V is TRBV5-1 and J is TRBJ2-2; 10 nucleotides match TRBD1. Losses at the gene ends were 0 bases for V and 3 bases for J; bases not matched to a gene: 2. Germline-derived CDR1 and CDR2 are SGHRS and YFSETQ. The length of the CDR3 is 16 residues. The CDR3 DNA reads as TGCGCCAGCAGCTTGGAGGGACAGGGGTACACCGGGGAGCTGTTTTTT. This sequence encodes CASSLEGQGYTGELFF.

This chain joins TRBV6-1 and TRBJ1-5; D possibly corresponds to TRBD1 (5 bases). Between the trimmed V and J ends, which lost 6 bases and 2 bases, there was a span of 11 bases. The germline gives CDR1 MNHNS, CDR2 SASEGT. CDR3 length: 14 amino acids. CDR3 sequence reads: CASSRTYGNQPQHF. The CDR3 DNA reads as TGTGCCAGCAGCAGGACATATGGCAATCAGCCCCAGCATTTT.

The sample holds many counts of this clonotype. The V and J genes are TRBV6-2 or TRBV6-3 and TRBJ1-6, with D possibly TRBD1 on 5 matching bases. Trimming removed 7 bases from V and 8 bases from J, with 12 bases in between. CDR3 size: 13 residues. Germline CDR1 is MNHEY and CDR2 is SVGEGT. DNA for the CDR3: TGTGCCAGCAAGTGGGACGCAGATTCACCCCTCCACTTT. This translates into CASKWDADSPLHF.

CDR3 DNA: TGCAGCGTGGGACAGGGTCAGAACACCATATATTTT. Translating gives CSVGQGQNTIYF. The rearrangement links TRBV29-1 to TRBJ1-3; TRBD1 aligns across 9 bases. The CDR3 is 12 residues long. Unmatched junction bases numbered 4, after V lost 6 bases and J lost 7 bases. In germline, CDR1 is SQVTM, CDR2 ANQGSEA. Complete variable domain (other parts from reference TRBV29-1 and TRBJ1-3): SAVISQKPSRDICQRGTSLTIQCQVDSQVTMMFWYRQQPGQSLTLIATANQGSEATYESGFVIDKFPISRPNLTFSTLTVSNMSPEDSSIYLCSVGQGQNTIYFGEGSWLTVV.

This rearrangement joins TRBV20-1 to TRBJ1-2; D unclear. The V end lost 1 base, the J end lost 4 bases, and 13 bases lay between the germline ends. Germline-derived CDR1 and CDR2 are DFQATT and SNEGSKA (reference sequence). The CDR3 has 14 amino acids. The CDR3 DNA reads TGCAGTGCTAGAGTCGGAGCGCCCGCCTATGGCTACACCTTC. Its protein product is CSARVGAPAYGYTF.

The chain combines TRBV6-5 with TRBJ2-7; 8 nucleotides align to TRBD2. From germline, CDR1 is MNHEY and CDR2 SVGAGI. With V trimmed by 0 bases and J by 0 bases, 13 bases remained unmatched. This CDR3 region has 19 residues. Here the CDR3 reads CASSYSYAASGYSSYEQYF. The CDR3 coding sequence is TGTGCCAGCAGTTACTCCTACGCGGCTAGCGGGTATAGCTCCTACGAGCAGTACTTC.

This clonotype was seen only a few times. This chain uses TRBV5-8 with TRBJ2-5; no firm D call. The V gene lost 2 bases and the J gene lost 5 bases, with 13 bases spanning the gap. The CDR3 is made up of 14 amino acids. Germline lookup yields CDR1 SGHTS and CDR2 YDEGEE. CDR3 in amino acids: CASSLIRLGETQYF. CDR3 nucleotides: TGTGCCAGCAGCTTAATCCGTTTAGGGGAGACCCAGTACTTC.

J is TRBJ2-1 and V is TRBV20-1; 7 bases fit TRBD2. The CDR3 runs 15 residues. Germline lookup yields CDR1 DFQATT and CDR2 SNEGSKA (reference sequence). The trim removed 3 bases at V and 1 base at J, leaving 6 bases unmatched. The CDR3 reads CSASRIGRSYNEQFF. In DNA form, the CDR3 reads TGCAGTGCTAGTAGGATCGGGAGGTCCTACAATGAGCAGTTCTTC.

The chain links TRBV5-1 to TRBJ2-3; no firm D call. Trimming pared 4 bases from V and 4 bases from J, leaving 10 bases between. Germline loops: CDR1 SGHRS, CDR2 YFSETQ. The CDR3 extends over 13 amino acids. As DNA, the CDR3 is TGCGCCAGCAGCGCACCCCCCGCAGATACGCAGTATTTT. This codes for CASSAPPADTQYF.

The rearrangement uses TRBV20-1 and TRBJ1-1; weak D call: TRBD1 (5 bases). The CDR3 extends over 14 amino acids. V was cut by 4 bases and J by 0 bases, with 12 bases left in between. In germline, CDR1 is DFQATT, CDR2 SNEGSKA (reference sequence). The CDR3 coding sequence is TGCAGTGCTAAGAGACAGATGATGAACACTGAAGCTTTCTTT. Its translation: CSAKRQMMNTEAFF.

CDR3 DNA: TGTGCCAGCAGCTTGTACGTAAGCTCCTACGAGCAGTACTTC. Its translation: CASSLYVSSYEQYF. The rearrangement joins TRBV7-9 to TRBJ2-7; D is unclear. CDR1 and CDR2 (germline): SEHNR, FQNEAQ (reference sequence). Trimming cost V 3 bases and J 0 bases, with 9 bases left between them. The CDR3 loop spans 14 amino acids.

In this sample, this clonotype turned up a few times. The chain has TRBV18 and TRBJ2-1; TRBD1 aligns across 9 bases. Germline CDR1 reads KGHSH; CDR2 reads LQKENI. V gave up 6 bases and J gave up 9 bases; unmatched junction bases: 9. The length of the CDR3 is 14 residues. The CDR3 loop reads CASSGQGRTGEQFF. For the CDR3, the DNA is TGTGCCAGCTCCGGACAGGGGAGGACGGGTGAGCAGTTCTTC.

This clonotype was counted at least ten times. The J gene is TRBJ2-1, the V gene TRBV6-2 or TRBV6-3, with 8 bases fitting TRBD2. The CDR3 totals 14 residues. Germline V lookup: CDR1 MNHEY, CDR2 SVGEGT. J lost 0 bases, V lost 10 bases, and 5 bases had no gene match. The CDR3 DNA sequence: TGTGCCATCGGGAGGGGGAGCTCCTACAATGAGCAGTTCTTC. It yields the protein CAIGRGSSYNEQFF.

This clonotype was observed a few times. The J gene is TRBJ2-1, the V gene TRBV7-2, with TRBD1 matching 7 bases. V was clipped by 5 bases and J by 8 bases; unmatched bases: 6. This CDR3 region has 13 residues. Germline CDR1 and CDR2: SGHTA and FQGNSA. Written as DNA, the CDR3 is TGTGCCAGCAGCCCCCGGACAGGCGATGAGCAGTTCTTC. Encoded protein: CASSPRTGDEQFF.

This clonotype was seen a few times. The V call is TRBV3-1, the J call TRBJ2-5; tentative D call: TRBD2 (6 bases). CDR1 and CDR2 from the germline V gene are LGHDT and YNNKEL (reference sequence). Trimming stripped 6 bases from V and 1 base from J, with 18 bases between. The CDR3 runs 16 residues. CDR3 loop: CASSKGASVRQETQYF. CDR3 nucleotide sequence: TGTGCCAGCAGTAAAGGGGCTAGCGTTCGCCAAGAGACCCAGTACTTC.